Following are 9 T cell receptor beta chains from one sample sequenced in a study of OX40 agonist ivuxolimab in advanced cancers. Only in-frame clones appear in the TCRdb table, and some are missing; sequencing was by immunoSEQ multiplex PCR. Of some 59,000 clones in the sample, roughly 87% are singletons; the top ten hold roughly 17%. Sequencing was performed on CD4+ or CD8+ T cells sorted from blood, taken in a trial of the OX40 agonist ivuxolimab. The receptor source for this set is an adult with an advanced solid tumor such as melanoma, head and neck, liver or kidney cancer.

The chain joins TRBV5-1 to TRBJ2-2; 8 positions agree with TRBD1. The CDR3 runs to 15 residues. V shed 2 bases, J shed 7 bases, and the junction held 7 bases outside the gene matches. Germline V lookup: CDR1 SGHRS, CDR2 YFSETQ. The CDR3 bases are TGCGCCAGCAGCTTAAGAACGACAGGGGACGGGGAGCTGTTTTTT. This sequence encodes CASSLRTTGDGELFF.

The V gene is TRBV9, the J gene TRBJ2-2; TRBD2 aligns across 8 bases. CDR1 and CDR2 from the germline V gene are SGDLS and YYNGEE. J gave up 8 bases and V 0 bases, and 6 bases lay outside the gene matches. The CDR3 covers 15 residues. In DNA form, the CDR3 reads TGTGCCAGCAGCGTAGAATCCAGCGGGAGAGGGGAGCTGTTTTTT. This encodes CASSVESSGRGELFF.

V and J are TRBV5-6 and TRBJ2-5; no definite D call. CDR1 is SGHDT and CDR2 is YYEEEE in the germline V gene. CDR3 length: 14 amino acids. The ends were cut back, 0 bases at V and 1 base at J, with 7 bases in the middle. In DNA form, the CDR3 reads TGTGCCAGCAGCTTGGCGGATACCCAAGAGACCCAGTACTTC. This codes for CASSLADTQETQYF.

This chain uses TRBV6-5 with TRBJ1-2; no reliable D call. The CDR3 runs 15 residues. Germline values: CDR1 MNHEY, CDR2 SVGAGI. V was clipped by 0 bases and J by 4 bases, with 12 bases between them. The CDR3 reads CASSYSPDLPYGYTF. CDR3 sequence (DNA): TGTGCCAGCAGTTACTCGCCAGACTTACCCTATGGCTACACCTTC.

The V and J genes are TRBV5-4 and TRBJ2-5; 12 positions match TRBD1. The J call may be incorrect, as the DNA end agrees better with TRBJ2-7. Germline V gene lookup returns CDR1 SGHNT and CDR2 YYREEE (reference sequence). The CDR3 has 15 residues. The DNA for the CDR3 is TGTGCCAGCAGCAACCGAGGGACAGGGGGCCACGAGCAGTACTTC. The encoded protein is CASSNRGTGGHEQYF.

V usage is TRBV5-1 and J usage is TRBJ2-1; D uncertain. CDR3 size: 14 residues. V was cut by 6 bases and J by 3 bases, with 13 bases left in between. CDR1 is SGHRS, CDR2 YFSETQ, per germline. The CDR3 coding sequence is TGCGCCAGCACCCTTTCCCACCTCTACAATGAGCAGTTCTTC. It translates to CASTLSHLYNEQFF.

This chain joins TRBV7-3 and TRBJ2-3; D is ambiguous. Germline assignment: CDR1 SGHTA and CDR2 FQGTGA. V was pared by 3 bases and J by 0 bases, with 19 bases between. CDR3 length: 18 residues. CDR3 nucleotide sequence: TGTGCCAGCAGCTTTGGGCCCCTTGGTGTCGCTAGCACAGATACGCAGTATTTT. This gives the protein CASSFGPLGVASTDTQYF.

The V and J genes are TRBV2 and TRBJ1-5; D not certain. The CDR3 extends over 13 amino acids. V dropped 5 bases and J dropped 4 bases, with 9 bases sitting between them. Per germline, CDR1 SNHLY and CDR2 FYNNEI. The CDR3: CASSSPNNQPQHF. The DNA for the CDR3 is TGTGCCAGCAGTAGTCCCAATAATCAGCCCCAGCATTTT.

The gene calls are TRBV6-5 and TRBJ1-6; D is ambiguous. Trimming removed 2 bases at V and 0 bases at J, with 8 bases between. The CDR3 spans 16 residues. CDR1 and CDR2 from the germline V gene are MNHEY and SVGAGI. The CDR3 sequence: CASSYPPRSYNSPLHF. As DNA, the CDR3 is TGTGCCAGCAGTTACCCCCCGCGCTCCTATAATTCACCCCTCCACTTT.